This T cell receptor (beta chain) is drawn from a study of OX40 agonist ivuxolimab in advanced cancers. On the study more broadly: The patients got ivuxolimab, which is an agonistic anti-OX40 (CD134) antibody. Partial responses were recorded for three patients, including one with hepatocellular carcinoma and two with cutaneous melanoma. Overall study findings and caveats: Low normalized T-cell clonal expansion was additionally recorded for some nonresponders.

The germline gives CDR1 SNHLY, CDR2 FYNNEI. The CDR3 sequence is 13 residues long. V was shortened by 4 bases and J by 3 bases, with 10 bases between the two germline ends. A word on this clone: What it recognizes is unknown.

Measured with immunoSEQ multiplex PCR; TCRdb has only the in-frame clones, and not every one. There are about 12,000 clones in the sample; about 77% occur only once, and around 28% lies in the top ten. Patients were ineligible given autoimmune disease history or systemic immunosuppression. Sequenced material: CD4+ or CD8+ T cells sorted from blood, taken in a trial of the OX40 agonist ivuxolimab. The TCR originated in an adult with an advanced solid tumor such as melanoma, head and neck, liver or kidney cancer. The chain joins TRBV2 to TRBJ2-7, with unresolved D. Here the CDR3 DNA reads TGTGCCAGCAGTGGCCGGACCAGCTACGAGCAGTACTTC. Its translation is CASSGRTSYEQYF.